The TCR beta chain under discussion was sequenced for a study of CD8+ T cells in alopecia areata. Study results and limitations: Affected scalp, especially in alopecia totalis/universalis, had a higher clonality than normal scalp did. Scalp specimens additionally yield sequences from normal skin's resident alphabeta T cells. Mice gave a clearer picture of TCR sharing than patients did, possibly for HLA-related reasons.

The CDR3 consists of 10 residues. Trimming pared 5 bases from V and 8 bases from J, leaving 9 bases between. Germline CDR1 GTSNPN, CDR2 SVGIG (reference sequence). Extraction of RNA preceded its reverse transcription into cDNA, which served as the sequencing template. Clones were read by immunoSEQ multiplex PCR, and TCRdb kept only the in-frame ones, dropping some. The data show 120,000 or so clones, approximately 47% seen once. Notes on this clone: What it recognizes is unknown.

Source material: NKG2D-low CD8+ T cells sorted from blood. The genes are TRBV30 and TRBJ1-1; D unresolved. This TCR was recovered from a human donor with alopecia areata. CDR3 sequence (DNA): TGTGCCTGGGGCCCCACGGAAGCTTTCTTT. It yields the protein CAWGPTEAFF.